This TCR beta chain is drawn from a study of human T cells and chemical hapten exposure. Turning to the study itself: From small differences in pooled library volume came most of the variation in per-sample TCR yields. Overall study results and limits: The study found that PT1 expanded TCR counts correlated positively with patch test score.

Time point described: pre-sensitization, week 0. The treatment is: therapeutic diphenylcyclopropenone sensitization with weekly scalp DPC. TCRdb ran MiXCR on the RACE reads and lists one entry per CDR3 protein. The repertoire includes around 380,000 distinct CDR3 sequences, around 5.5% of them detected once, and around 8.6% sits in the top ten. The table lists this clonotype with a few counts. Its antigen is not identified. The starting material was whole blood, obtained in connection with sensitization to the hapten diphenylcyclopropenone (DPC). This clonotype originated in a woman aged 18-29 years with alopecia areata. Some clones in this sample may be carry-over from other donors' samples.

The CDR3 nucleotides read TGTGCCAGCAGTTTAACAGGGGAGGGCTATGGCTACACCTTC. It is translated as CASSLTGEGYGYTF. The rearrangement joins TRBV28 to TRBJ1-2; 7 bases are a match to TRBD1. The V gene's germline CDR1 is MDHEN and CDR2 SYDVKM. V shed 2 bases, J shed 4 bases, and the junction held 4 bases outside the gene matches. The length of the CDR3 is 14 residues.